Listed below are T cell receptor beta chains from one sample, sequenced in a study of PD-L1 blockade in urothelial cancer. Assay: immunoSEQ multiplex PCR; the TCRdb copy retains only in-frame clones and omits some. Found here are about 120,000 clones, about 82% of them singletons; the top ten hold roughly 2.4%. The specimen was PBMCs, collected around atezolizumab (anti-PD-L1) treatment. These receptors originate from a man aged 50-60 years with urothelial cancer. The CDR3 runs from the conserved cysteine through the conserved F or W. The D gene is left open where the match is weak. Clone sizes are given selectively: once, few, many, or a class where the clone is expanded.

DNA: TGTGCCAGCAGCTTTTACGGGGGGCGACAAGAGACCCAGTACTTC
CDR3: CASSFYGGRQETQYF
V: TRBV6-5
J: TRBJ2-5
size: once
D: NA

DNA: TGTGCCAGCTCAGGACAGTTTCTTTCTGGGGCCAACGTCCTGACTTTC
CDR3: CASSGQFLSGANVLTF
V: TRBV14
J: TRBJ2-6
size: NA
D: NA

DNA: TGTGCCAGCTCTCTGGGCTTGAGGGCTGAAGCTTTCTTT
CDR3: CASSLGLRAEAFF
V: TRBV13
J: TRBJ1-1
size: NA
D: NA

DNA: TGTGCCAGCAGTGAAGGAGGGCCGGTGTCTGGAAACACCATATATTTT
CDR3: CASSEGGPVSGNTIYF
V: TRBV2
J: TRBJ1-3
size: NA
D: NA

DNA: TGTGCCAGCAGCTTGTTGGACAGGGATAATTCACCCCTCCACTTT
CDR3: CASSLLDRDNSPLHF
V: TRBV5-6
J: TRBJ1-6
size: NA
D: TRBD1

DNA: TGTGCCAGCAGTGAACAGGGGCAAACCTACGAGCAGTACTTC
CDR3: CASSEQGQTYEQYF
V: TRBV2
J: TRBJ2-7
size: NA
D: NA

DNA: TGCGCCAGCAGCCCCGGGGACAGGGCATCCGGCTATGGCTACACCTTC
CDR3: CASSPGDRASGYGYTF
V: TRBV5-1
J: TRBJ1-2
size: NA
D: TRBD1

DNA: TGTGCCAGCAGCTTAGGCCCGGGGAGTACCTACGAGCAGTACTTC
CDR3: CASSLGPGSTYEQYF
V: TRBV7-2
J: TRBJ2-7
size: once
D: NA

DNA: TGTGCCAGCAGTGAAGGGGAAGCACAGCCCCAGCATTTT
CDR3: CASSEGEAQPQHF
V: TRBV6-4
J: TRBJ1-5
size: many
D: NA

DNA: TGTGCCAGCCGGAGGGCCAGCTCTGGAAACACCATATATTTT
CDR3: CASRRASSGNTIYF
V: TRBV28
J: TRBJ1-3
size: NA
D: NA

DNA: TGTGCCAGCAGTTTGGGCGGGAGCTCAGTCTACGAGCAGTACTTC
CDR3: CASSLGGSSVYEQYF
V: TRBV28
J: TRBJ2-7
size: NA
D: TRBD2

DNA: TGTGCCAGCAGCGTAGGCCTCTTAGCGGGAGGGGGAAACAATGAGCAGTTCTTC
CDR3: CASSVGLLAGGGNNEQFF
V: TRBV9
J: TRBJ2-1
size: NA
D: TRBD2

DNA: TGTGCCAGCAGTCCCACGCTAGCGGGAATCAATGAGCAGTTCTTC
CDR3: CASSPTLAGINEQFF
V: TRBV6-1
J: TRBJ2-1
size: once
D: TRBD2

DNA: TGTGCCAGCAGTCAGGTTCCCGGATGGGGCTACACCTTC
CDR3: CASSQVPGWGYTF
V: TRBV6-6
J: TRBJ1-2
size: once
D: NA

DNA: TGTGCCAGCCTTAAGACAGGGCTCAATCAGCCCCAGCATTTT
CDR3: CASLKTGLNQPQHF
V: TRBV28
J: TRBJ1-5
size: NA
D: TRBD1

DNA: TGTGCCATCAGTGAGTCAGGGACTAGCGGGAGCCCTTTGTACGAGCAGTACTTC
CDR3: CAISESGTSGSPLYEQYF
V: TRBV10-3
J: TRBJ2-7
size: NA
D: TRBD2

DNA: TGTGCCAGCAGCCAAGATCCAGCGGGAGGGGAGATCGGGGAGCTGTTTTTT
CDR3: CASSQDPAGGEIGELFF
V: TRBV4-2
J: TRBJ2-2
size: few
D: TRBD2

DNA: TGCGCCAGCAGCATTACGGACAGCTTCTACGAGCAGTACTTC
CDR3: CASSITDSFYEQYF
V: TRBV5-1
J: TRBJ2-7
size: NA
D: NA

DNA: TGTGCCAGTAGTATCTATATGGAGGGCGACGGCTCTGGGGCCAACGTCCTGACTTTC
CDR3: CASSIYMEGDGSGANVLTF
V: TRBV19
J: TRBJ2-6
size: NA
D: NA

DNA: TGTGCCAGCAGTTTAAACGCAGACACTGAAGCTTTCTTT
CDR3: CASSLNADTEAFF
V: TRBV27
J: TRBJ1-1
size: NA
D: NA

DNA: TGTGCCAGCAGCCGGGTTGCAACTAATGAAAAACTGTTTTTT
CDR3: CASSRVATNEKLFF
V: TRBV25-1
J: TRBJ1-4
size: NA
D: NA

DNA: TGTGCCAGCAGCCCGACCCCTGACAGGGTAAAGTTCTTC
CDR3: CASSPTPDRVKFF
V: TRBV7-3
J: TRBJ2-1
size: NA
D: TRBD1

DNA: TGTGCCAGCAGCTTAGATAGGGGCGTAAGCACAGATACGCAGTATTTT
CDR3: CASSLDRGVSTDTQYF
V: TRBV11-2
J: TRBJ2-3
size: NA
D: NA

DNA: TGCGCCAGCAGGGGGAGCGGGAGGACCAGCTCCTACAATGAGCAGTTCTTC
CDR3: CASRGSGRTSSYNEQFF
V: TRBV5-1
J: TRBJ2-1
size: NA
D: TRBD2